This entry lists 9 T cell receptor beta chains sequenced from one sample in a study of blood T cell repertoires in COVID-19. Clones were read by immunoSEQ multiplex PCR, and TCRdb kept only the in-frame ones, dropping some. The table includes around 230,000 clones, over 70% detected once. The sample was peripheral blood. These receptors were taken from a man in his forties with acute or convalescent COVID-19.

This rearrangement joins TRBV29-1 to TRBJ1-1; D perhaps matches TRBD1 (5 bases). The V and J ends lost 7 bases and 5 bases respectively, with 17 bases between them. The CDR3 loop spans 13 amino acids. Germline lookup yields CDR1 SQVTM and CDR2 ANQGSEA. The CDR3 here is CSAGAGGGTEAFF. The CDR3, as DNA: TGCAGCGCCGGCGCAGGCGGGGGAACTGAAGCTTTCTTT. The full variable domain, with the rest looked up from reference TRBV29-1 and TRBJ1-1, is SAVISQKPSRDICQRGTSLTIQCQVDSQVTMMFWYRQQPGQSLTLIATANQGSEATYESGFVIDKFPISRPNLTFSTLTVSNMSPEDSSIYLCSAGAGGGTEAFFGQGTRLTVV.

The chain carries TRBV6-2 or TRBV6-3 and TRBJ2-1, with D possibly matching TRBD2 (8 bases). With 4 bases removed from V and 12 bases from J, the gap between germline ends came to 28 bases. CDR3 length equals 17 residues. Germline-derived CDR1 and CDR2 are MNHEY and SVGEGT. CDR3 bases: TGTGCCAGCAGTTCCATTAGACTAGCGAGAGGGGACAGATGGCAGTTCTTC. Its protein product is CASSSIRLARGDRWQFF.

The rearrangement links TRBV5-4 to TRBJ2-2; 10 bases are a match to TRBD1. The V and J ends lost 6 bases and 4 bases, in that order; junction bases with no gene match: 6. Germline CDR1 is SGHNT and CDR2 is YYREEE (reference sequence). CDR3 length equals 15 residues. The CDR3 bases are TGTGCCAGCACCTTCGACAGGGGGCTCACCGGGGAGCTGTTTTTT. Translation: CASTFDRGLTGELFF.

The chain uses TRBV6-5 and TRBJ2-4; no clear D gene. Trimming stripped 5 bases from V and 4 bases from J, with 15 bases between. CDR1 is MNHEY and CDR2 is SVGAGI in the germline V gene. The CDR3 is 15 residues long. In nucleotides, the CDR3 is TGTGCCAGCAGTCATATCAGCCTAGGAAAAAACATTCAGTACTTC. Translation: CASSHISLGKNIQYF.

The J gene is TRBJ1-1, the V gene TRBV18; TRBD1 matches 9 bases. The trim removed 3 bases at V and 3 bases at J, leaving 8 bases unmatched. The CDR3 length is 16 residues. Germline V lookup: CDR1 KGHSH, CDR2 LQKENI. This chain's CDR3 is CASSPRTGVFHTEAFF. CDR3 nucleotides: TGTGCCAGCTCACCCCGGACAGGGGTCTTCCACACTGAAGCTTTCTTT. Complete variable domain (other parts from reference TRBV18 and TRBJ1-1): NAGVMQNPRHLVRRRGQEARLRCSPMKGHSHVYWYRQLPEEGLKFMVYLQKENIIDESGMPKERFSAEFPKEGPSILRIQQVVRGDSAAYFCASSPRTGVFHTEAFFGQGTRLTVV.

This chain joins TRBV5-8 and TRBJ2-4; D uncertain. Per the germline V gene, CDR1 is SGHTS and CDR2 is YDEGEE. The V and J ends lost 0 bases and 6 bases respectively, with 13 bases between them. The CDR3 has 15 residues. CDR3 DNA: TGTGCCAGCAGCTTGGCCTTGCTAAGAATAAACATTCAGTACTTC. It is translated as CASSLALLRINIQYF.

This chain uses TRBV6-5 with TRBJ2-2, with a weak D call TRBD2 (6 bases). The CDR3 covers 14 residues. Germline loops: CDR1 MNHEY, CDR2 SVGAGI. V was pared by 6 bases and J by 5 bases, with 13 bases between. CDR3 amino acids: CASRGLRGTGELFF. DNA of the CDR3: TGTGCCAGCAGGGGACTCCGGGGAACCGGGGAGCTGTTTTTT.

The rearrangement uses TRBV6-2 or TRBV6-3 and TRBJ1-4, with D uncertain. The germline V gene encodes CDR1 MNHEY and CDR2 SVGEGT. V lost 6 bases and J 0 bases, leaving 11 bases between the germline ends. The CDR3 is 15 amino acids. In nucleotides, the CDR3 is TGTGCCAGCAGCTCCCCCGGGTCAACTAATGAAAAACTGTTTTTT. It encodes CASSSPGSTNEKLFF.

The chain uses TRBV18 and TRBJ1-1, with 9 positions matching TRBD1. After removal of 6 bases from V and 3 bases from J, the junction contained 8 bases not matched to a gene. Looked up from germline, CDR1 is KGHSH and CDR2 is LQKENI. The CDR3 length is 15 residues. Here the CDR3 DNA reads TGTGCCAGCTCCCAAACTGGGACAGGGCACACTGAAGCTTTCTTT. It is translated as CASSQTGTGHTEAFF.